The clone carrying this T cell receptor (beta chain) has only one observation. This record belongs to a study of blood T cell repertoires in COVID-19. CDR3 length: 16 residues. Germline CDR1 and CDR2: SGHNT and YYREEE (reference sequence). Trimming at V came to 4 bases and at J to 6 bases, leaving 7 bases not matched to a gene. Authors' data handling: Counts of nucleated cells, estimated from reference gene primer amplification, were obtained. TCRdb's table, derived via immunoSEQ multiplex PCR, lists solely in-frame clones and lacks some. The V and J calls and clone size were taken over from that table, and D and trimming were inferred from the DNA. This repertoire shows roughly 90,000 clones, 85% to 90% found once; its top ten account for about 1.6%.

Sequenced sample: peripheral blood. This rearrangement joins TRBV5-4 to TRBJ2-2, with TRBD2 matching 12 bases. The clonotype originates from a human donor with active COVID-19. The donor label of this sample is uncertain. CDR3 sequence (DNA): TGTGCCAGCAGCAACCCGACTAGCGGGGGCCCCGGGGAGCTGTTTTTT. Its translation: CASSNPTSGGPGELFF.